The 27 T cell receptor beta chains below were found in one sample sequenced in a study of T cell clonality in common variable immunodeficiency. Repertoires were generated with immunoSEQ multiplex PCR, while TCRdb's copy carries only in-frame clones and drops some. Altogether some 39,000 clones were found in the sample, and no singletons occur. Source material: peripheral blood mononuclear cells. The source is a person aged 18-70 years in good health.

The sample holds many counts of this clone. The read stops 3 residues short of the end of the CDR3; the missing end is completed from the germline J gene. The rearrangement links TRBV20-1 to TRBJ2-2; TRBD1 matches 10 bases. Germline V gene data show CDR1 as DFQATT and CDR2 as SNEGSKA (reference sequence). The CDR3 contains 13 residues. The CDR3 spells CSAIGTGDEKLFF. Partial CDR3 DNA: TGCAGTGCTATCGGGACAGGGGATGAAAAG.

This clone was detected many times. The sequenced fragment ends 3 residues before the CDR3 boundary, so the rest is inferred from the germline J gene. The V and J genes are TRBV20-1 and TRBJ2-7, with 8 bases lining up with TRBD2. This CDR3 spans 14 amino acids. Trimming removed 0 bases from V and 3 bases from J; junction bases left unmatched: 4. The V gene's germline CDR1 is DFQATT and CDR2 SNEGSKA (reference sequence). The CDR3 region is CSARDNLAGYEQYF. CDR3 DNA, as far as it was read: TGCAGTGCTAGAGATAATCTAGCGGGCTACGAG.

This clone turned up a few times. The CDR3 end falls 3 residues outside the read, so it is completed with the germline J gene. This chain uses TRBV20-1 with TRBJ2-1; 7 bases are shared with TRBD2. Germline V CDR1 and CDR2: DFQATT, SNEGSKA (reference sequence). The V and J ends lost 0 bases and 5 bases, in that order; junction bases with no gene match: 16. The CDR3 runs 18 residues. CDR3 loop: CSAREGGLAERWNNEQFF. CDR3 DNA, as far as it was read: TGCAGTGCTAGAGAGGGGGGTCTAGCGGAAAGGTGGAACAATGAG.

This clone was seen at least ten times. The read terminates 3 residues ahead of where the CDR3 ends, so the germline J gene completes it. The chain uses TRBV11-2 and TRBJ1-1, with D hard to call. The CDR3 length is 15 residues. The V and J ends lost 2 bases and 1 base respectively, with 11 bases between them. Germline V gene data show CDR1 as SGHAT and CDR2 as FQNNGV. Here the CDR3 reads CASSLRQETNTEAFF. The CDR3 bases that were read are TGTGCCAGCAGCTTACGCCAGGAGACGAACACTGAA.

This clone was seen at least ten times. The CDR3 end is not reached by the read, which stops 3 residues before it; the germline J gene fills it in. J is TRBJ2-7 and V is TRBV5-1, with D perhaps matching TRBD1 (6 bases). CDR1 SGHRS and CDR2 YFSETQ come from the germline V gene. The CDR3 totals 15 residues. V shed 3 bases and J shed 3 bases, with 16 bases lying between them. CDR3: CASSSFGDKNYEQYF. The CDR3 bases that were read are TGCGCCAGCAGCTCCTTCGGGGACAAGAACTACGAG.

The table lists this clone with many counts. The CDR3 extends 3 residues past the end of the read, so its final part is completed from the germline J gene. This rearrangement joins TRBV5-4 to TRBJ2-7; D perhaps matches TRBD1 (6 bases). Per the germline V gene, CDR1 is SGHNT and CDR2 is YYREEE (reference sequence). V lost 4 bases and J lost 0, with 14 bases in between. The CDR3 length is 15 residues. CDR3 region: CASSQGQGFSYEQYF. The CDR3 DNA, read in part, is TGTGCCAGCAGCCAGGGCCAGGGGTTCTCCTACGAG.

This clone was recorded many times. The read is 3 residues too short to cover the CDR3 end, so that end is filled in from the germline J gene. This chain links TRBV19 with TRBJ2-5; 8 bases map to TRBD1. Germline V gene sequence: CDR1 LNHDA, CDR2 SQIVND (reference sequence). The CDR3 covers 14 residues. Trimming cost V 6 bases and J 4 bases; bases outside gene matches: 7. The CDR3 bases that were read are TGTGCCAGTAGCGGTCAGGGGGCCACAGAGACC. This sequence encodes CASSGQGATET. The full CDR3 sequence reads CASSGQGATETQYF.

This clone has a count of ten or more. Sequencing ends 3 residues short of the CDR3 end; the germline J gene provides the rest. The V call is TRBV7-2, the J call TRBJ2-5, with 8 bases matching TRBD1. Germline-derived CDR1 and CDR2 are SGHTA and FQGNSA. With V trimmed by 3 bases and J by 5 bases, 8 bases remained unmatched. The CDR3 extends over 15 amino acids. CDR3 sequence: CASSFGQGRGETQYF. Incomplete CDR3 DNA: TGTGCCAGCAGCTTTGGACAGGGACGCGGGGAGACC. The variable domain in full, completed from reference TRBV7-2 and TRBJ2-5, reads GAGVSQSPSNKVTEKGKDVELRCDPISGHTALYWYRQSLGQGLEFLIYFQGNSAPDKSGLPSDRFSAERTGGSVSTLTIQRTQQEDSAVYLCASSFGQGRGETQYFGPGTRLLVL.

This clone was detected a few times. The CDR3 protein is CASSFQGTNSPLHF. The DNA read from the CDR3 is TGTGCCAGCAGCTTCCAGGGGACCAATTCACCC. The J gene is TRBJ1-6, the V gene TRBV7-9; tentative D call: TRBD1 (6 bases). The CDR3 extends 3 residues past the end of the read, so its final part is completed from the germline J gene. The CDR3 is made up of 14 amino acids. Per the germline V gene, CDR1 is SEHNR and CDR2 is FQNEAQ (reference sequence). V lost 3 bases, J lost 7 bases, and 10 bases lay in between.

The sample holds many counts of this clone. Read data end 3 residues before the CDR3 end; the end is taken from the germline J gene. This chain uses TRBV10-3 with TRBJ2-5; 8 nucleotides agree with TRBD1. The germline V gene has CDR1 ENHRY and CDR2 SYGVKD. The V gene end was trimmed by 8 bases and the J gene end by 4 bases; junction bases not matched to a gene: 3. The CDR3 is made up of 12 amino acids. CDR3 sequence: CAISGGAETQYF. The sequenced CDR3 bases are TGTGCCATCTCAGGGGGCGCAGAGACC.

At least ten counts were recorded for this clone. The CDR3 goes on 3 residues after the read ends, and that part is filled in from the germline J gene. The genes are TRBV2 and TRBJ2-1; TRBD2 aligns across 13 bases. Germline V gene sequence: CDR1 SNHLY, CDR2 FYNNEI. The CDR3 consists of 15 residues. V dropped 5 bases and J dropped 4; count of bases not matched to a gene: 2. The CDR3 protein is CASSRTSGSYNEQFF. The sequenced part of the CDR3 DNA is TGTGCCAGCAGTCGGACTAGCGGGAGTTACAATGAG.

This clone was picked up many times. The CDR3 goes on 3 residues after the read ends, and that part is filled in from the germline J gene. The V gene is TRBV5-1, the J gene TRBJ2-3, with D uncertain. V was shortened by 7 bases and J by 6 bases, with 9 bases between the two germline ends. The CDR3 length is 11 residues. Germline CDR1 and CDR2: SGHRS and YFSETQ. Incomplete CDR3 DNA: TGCGCCAGCTGTTTTGCGGATACG. Encoded protein: CASCFADT. The CDR3 in full is CASCFADTQYF.

This clone came up many times. Read sequence stops 3 residues before the CDR3 end, and the germline J gene provides the missing end. The V call is TRBV7-2, the J call TRBJ2-5; D possibly corresponds to TRBD2 (5 bases). Germline V lookup: CDR1 SGHTA, CDR2 FQGNSA. The CDR3 consists of 13 residues. The V end was cut by 5 bases, the J end by 7 bases, with 14 bases between. CDR3 sequence: CASSKEAPGTQYF. The DNA read from the CDR3 is TGTGCCAGCAGCAAGGAGGCCCCGGGGACC.

This clone appeared many times. The read falls 3 residues short of the CDR3 end, and the missing part is taken from the germline J gene. This chain uses TRBV4-1 with TRBJ2-5, with 10 nucleotides matching TRBD2. The V gene's germline CDR1 is MGHRA and CDR2 YSYEKL. The CDR3 spans 16 residues. V shed 4 bases, J shed 1 base, and the junction held 6 bases outside the gene matches. This chain's CDR3 is CASSLTSGPPQETQYF. The CDR3 DNA, read in part, is TGCGCCAGCAGCCTGACTAGCGGGCCTCCCCAAGAGACC.

This clone was counted many times. The CDR3 end is not reached by the read, which stops 3 residues before it; the germline J gene fills it in. The chain is built from TRBV29-1 and TRBJ1-1; D is ambiguous. The germline V gene encodes CDR1 SQVTM and CDR2 ANQGSEA. The CDR3 runs to 11 residues. The CDR3 spells CSVERGQEAFF. The DNA read from the CDR3 is TGCAGCGTTGAAAGAGGGCAGGAA.

At least ten counts were recorded for this clone. The CDR3 goes on 3 residues after the read ends, and that part is filled in from the germline J gene. This sequence joins TRBV7-9 and TRBJ2-7; 7 positions match TRBD2. V was pared by 1 base and J by 1 base, with 4 bases of the junction left unmatched. The germline gives CDR1 SEHNR, CDR2 FQNEAQ (reference sequence). The CDR3 runs 15 residues. CDR3 in amino acids: CASSLGASGSYEQYF. Incomplete CDR3 DNA: TGTGCCAGCAGCTTAGGGGCTAGCGGATCCTACGAG.

This clone was recorded at least ten times. At one end, the junction sequence differs from germline, possibly due to a read error. The CDR3 extends 3 residues past the end of the read, so its final part is completed from the germline J gene. The rearrangement links TRBV2 to TRBJ2-1; TRBD2 agrees at 10 bases. The CDR3 is 16 amino acids. The germline gives CDR1 SNHLY, CDR2 FYNNEI. The CDR3 sequence is CASRERSSGRRGEQFF. The sequenced CDR3 bases are TGTGCCAGCCGTGAAAGGAGTAGCGGGAGGAGGGGTGAG.

This clone was picked up many times. The read ends 3 residues shy of where the CDR3 ends; the end is completed using the germline J gene. V is TRBV18 and J is TRBJ2-2; 9 nucleotides match TRBD1. Per germline, CDR1 KGHSH and CDR2 LQKENI. The CDR3 contains 18 residues. Trimming cost V 2 bases and J 3 bases; bases outside gene matches: 10. CDR3 amino acids: CASSPRPQGAFDTGELFF. Incomplete CDR3 DNA: TGTGCCAGCTCACCAAGGCCACAGGGGGCGTTCGACACCGGGGAG. The full variable domain, its missing parts supplied by reference TRBV18 and TRBJ2-2, is NAGVMQNPRHLVRRRGQEARLRCSPMKGHSHVYWYRQLPEEGLKFMVYLQKENIIDESGMPKERFSAEFPKEGPSILRIQQVVRGDSAAYFCASSPRPQGAFDTGELFFGEGSRLTVL.

For this clone: With the read ending 3 residues before the CDR3 end, the germline J gene is used to fill in that end. The V gene is TRBV18, the J gene TRBJ1-1, with 11 bases aligning to TRBD1. The CDR3 has 16 residues. Germline values: CDR1 KGHSH, CDR2 LQKENI. The ends lost 1 base at V and 7 bases at J; junction bases unmatched: 8. The chain's CDR3 is CASSPRLGQGGGEAFF. CDR3 DNA, as far as it was read: TGTGCCAGCTCACCACGATTGGGACAGGGGGGAGGTGAA.

This clone has at least ten counts. The observed sequence ends 3 residues before the CDR3 terminus, with the missing tail filled in from the germline J gene. V and J are TRBV7-6 and TRBJ2-7; 12 bases fit TRBD1. Germline lookup yields CDR1 SGHVS and CDR2 FNYEAQ. V was pared by 5 bases and J by 4 bases, with 6 bases of the junction left unmatched. The CDR3 has 15 amino acids. The sequenced CDR3 bases are TGTGCCAGCAGCACAGGGACAGGGGGCACTTACGAG. It specifies CASSTGTGGTYE. The CDR3 in full is CASSTGTGGTYEQYF. The full variable domain, rest sourced from reference TRBV7-6 and TRBJ2-7, is GAGVSQSPRYKVTKRGQDVALRCDPISGHVSLYWYRQALGQGPEFLTYFNYEAQQDKSGLPNDRFSAERPEGSISTLTIQRTEQRDSAMYRCASSTGTGGTYEQYFGPGTRLTVT.

This clone has ten or more counts. The sequenced fragment ends 3 residues before the CDR3 boundary, so the rest is inferred from the germline J gene. The chain has TRBV19 and TRBJ2-7; 8 bases are shared with TRBD1. J was trimmed by 3 bases and V by 2 bases; bases with no gene match: 6. Germline values: CDR1 LNHDA, CDR2 SQIVND (reference sequence). The CDR3 is 15 residues long. The CDR3 loop is CASSILGQEGYEQYF. The sequenced CDR3 bases are TGTGCCAGTAGTATACTGGGACAGGAAGGCTACGAG.

This clone was detected ten times or more. The sequence runs out 3 residues before the end of the CDR3; the remainder is reconstructed from the germline J gene. The chain joins TRBV20-1 to TRBJ2-2; no firm D call. The CDR3 is 13 amino acids. CDR1 is DFQATT and CDR2 is SNEGSKA in the germline V gene (reference sequence). The V and J ends lost 2 bases and 5 bases respectively, with 9 bases between them. CDR3 bases read: TGCAGTGCTAGAAAGGTGTTAACCGGGGAG. This encodes CSARKVLTGE. The complete CDR3 sequence is CSARKVLTGELFF.

This clone was counted at least ten times. Sequencing ends 3 residues short of the CDR3 end; the germline J gene provides the rest. The chain joins TRBV19 to TRBJ2-1; D is ambiguous. This CDR3 spans 15 amino acids. V gave up 3 bases and J gave up 2 bases, with 11 bases separating them. Per the germline V gene, CDR1 is LNHDA and CDR2 is SQIVND (reference sequence). CDR3 bases read: TGTGCCAGTAGTATGAAACTTCCAACCTACAATGAG. Amino acid sequence: CASSMKLPTYNE. The entire CDR3 protein is CASSMKLPTYNEQFF.

The table lists this clone with many counts. The CDR3 end is not reached by the read, which stops 3 residues before it; the germline J gene fills it in. This chain connects TRBV5-1 to TRBJ2-1; no reliable D call. This CDR3 has 15 amino acids. Germline CDR1 and CDR2: SGHRS and YFSETQ. The ends were cut back, 2 bases at V and 8 bases at J, with 17 bases in the middle. CDR3 DNA (partial): TGCGCCAGCAGCTTTACTCCCACCGGTGTGGATGAG. Its protein is CASSFTPTGVDE. The entire CDR3 sequence reads CASSFTPTGVDEQFF.

At least ten counts were recorded for this clone. A much bigger clone sits one base away, suggesting this may be a read error. The missing CDR3 end, 3 residues past where the read stops, is filled in from the germline J gene. The chain uses TRBV7-9 and TRBJ2-3; D not certain. This CDR3 is 12 amino acids long. The germline gives CDR1 SEHNR, CDR2 FQNEAQ (reference sequence). Trimming left V 4 bases short and J 0 bases short, with 2 bases between. CDR3 loop: CASSSSTDTQYF. The CDR3 DNA, read in part, is TGTGCCAGCAGCTCGAGCACAGATACG. Using reference TRBV7-9 and TRBJ2-3 for the parts outside the CDR3, the full variable domain is DTGVSQNPRHKITKRGQNVTFRCDPISEHNRLYWYRQTLGQGPEFLTYFQNEAQLEKSRLLSDRFSAERPKGSFSTLEIQRTEQGDSAMYLCASSSSTDTQYFGPGTRLTVL.

For this clone: The CDR3 end lies 3 residues beyond the end of the read and is filled in from the germline J gene. The rearrangement joins TRBV29-1 to TRBJ2-7; 9 positions agree with TRBD2. V dropped 3 bases and J dropped 2; count of bases not matched to a gene: 5. This CDR3 spans 14 amino acids. CDR1 is SQVTM, CDR2 ANQGSEA, per germline. The CDR3 sequence is CSVEDSGRTYEQYF. The CDR3 bases that were read are TGCAGCGTTGAGGATAGCGGGAGAACCTACGAG.

This clone was observed at least ten times. The read ends 3 residues early relative to the CDR3; the germline J gene fills the gap. J is TRBJ2-3 and V is TRBV11-1; TRBD2 aligns across 11 bases. Germline V gives CDR1 SGHAT, CDR2 FQDESV (reference sequence). V lost 3 bases to trimming and J lost 5 bases; unmatched junction nucleotides: 4. CDR3 length: 15 residues. The CDR3 loop reads CASSLTSGTLDTQYF. CDR3 DNA (partial): TGTGCCAGCAGCTTGACTAGCGGGACCTTAGATACG.